This T cell receptor beta chain was captured in a study of T-cell reconstitution after alpha-beta-depleted transplantation in children. This clonotype was recorded at least ten times. The antigen remains unidentified. Preparation of the TCRbeta library was carried out with unique molecular identifiers. MiXCR was run by TCRdb on the PCR reads, yielding one entry per CDR3 protein. This table has roughly 670,000 distinct CDR3 sequences, about 12% appearing once. Study results and caveats: From newly produced T cells came most of the T-cell counts and diversity one year after transplant. Alpha-beta T cells present about two months after transplant were reported to originate from several hundred expanded graft clones. Surviving thymic progenitors and recipient T cells were the source of high TCRbeta diversity at day 60 in some patients.

This CDR3 contains 15 residues. Trimming removed 4 bases at V and 0 bases at J, with 7 bases between. Germline values: CDR1 MGHDK, CDR2 SYGVNS. The sequence derives from a girl aged 2-10 years with congenital amegakaryocytic thrombocytopenia, due to receive a stem cell transplant. This chain connects TRBV25-1 to TRBJ2-6; D gene uncertain. This material consisted of PBMCs, taken before TCRalphabeta/CD19-depleted stem cell transplant. CDR3 protein: CASSGVSSGANVLTF. The CDR3 nucleotides are TGTGCCAGCAGTGGGGTTAGCTCTGGGGCCAACGTCCTGACTTTC.